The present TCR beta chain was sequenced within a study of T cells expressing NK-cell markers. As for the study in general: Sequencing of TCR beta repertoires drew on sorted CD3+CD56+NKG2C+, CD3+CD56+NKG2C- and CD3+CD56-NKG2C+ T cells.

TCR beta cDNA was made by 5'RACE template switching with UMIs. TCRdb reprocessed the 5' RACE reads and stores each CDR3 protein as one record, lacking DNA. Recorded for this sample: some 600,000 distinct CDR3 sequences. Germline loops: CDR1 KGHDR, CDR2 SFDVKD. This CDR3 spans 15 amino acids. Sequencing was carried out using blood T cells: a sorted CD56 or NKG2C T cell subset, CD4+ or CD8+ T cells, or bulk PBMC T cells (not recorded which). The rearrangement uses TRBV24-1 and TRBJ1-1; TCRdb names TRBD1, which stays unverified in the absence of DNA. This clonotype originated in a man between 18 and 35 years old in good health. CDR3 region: CATSDTRAPNTEAFF.